The sequence of this TCR beta chain was determined in a study of cytomegalovirus exposure and HLA in healthy donors. At the level of the study: Early released data comprised about 90 million unique TCRs from HLA-typed donors.

This clone turned up a few times. Use of 60 Vbeta and 13 Jbeta primers characterized the PCR. Profiled with immunoSEQ multiplex PCR; TCRdb holds only in-frame clones, not every one. The repertoire has 100,000 to 130,000 clones, approximately 73% of them found once; the top ten carry 7.8%. The specimen sequenced was PBMCs. This clonotype originated in a man under 40 in good health and CMV-seronegative.

The CDR3 region is CASMGDNEQFF. The CDR3 nucleotides read TGCGCCAGTATGGGAGACAATGAGCAGTTCTTC. This chain links TRBV5-1 with TRBJ2-1; maybe TRBD2 (5 bases). The germline V and J ends were trimmed by 8 bases and 5 bases, with 8 bases remaining between them. Germline V gene sequence: CDR1 SGHRS, CDR2 YFSETQ. The CDR3 loop spans 11 amino acids.